These 15 T cell receptor beta chains were sequenced from one sample in a study of T cell responses to AZD1222 COVID-19 vaccine. Only in-frame clones appear in the TCRdb table, and some are missing; sequencing was by immunoSEQ multiplex PCR. The sample lists over 55,000 clones, approximately 83% occurring once. The specimen was peripheral blood, collected 28 days after the second AZD1222 dose. These receptors all stem from an adult who received the AZD1222 COVID-19 vaccine.

The chain links TRBV19 to TRBJ2-7, with 9 bases fitting TRBD1. This CDR3 has 13 residues. The V segment lost 8 bases and the J segment 3 bases; nucleotides outside the gene matches: 5. From germline, CDR1 is LNHDA and CDR2 SQIVND (reference sequence). CDR3 protein: CASEDRGSYEQYF. DNA of the CDR3: TGTGCCAGTGAGGACAGGGGAAGCTACGAGCAGTACTTC.

CDR3 amino acids: CASSLRTGVNEKLFF. The CDR3 nucleotides read TGTGCCAGCTCACTCCGGACAGGGGTAAATGAAAAACTGTTTTTT. The V and J genes are TRBV18 and TRBJ1-4, with TRBD1 matching 9 bases. The junction had 5 bases not matched to a gene; V was cut back by 4 bases and J by 5 bases. The CDR3 sequence is 15 residues long. Germline V CDR1 and CDR2: KGHSH, LQKENI.

The chain couples TRBV19 to TRBJ2-1; no definite D call. Germline V gives CDR1 LNHDA, CDR2 SQIVND (reference sequence). Trimming pared 1 base from V and 6 bases from J, leaving 10 bases between. The CDR3 totals 14 residues. The CDR3 reads CASSIGVVRNEQFF. The CDR3 DNA reads TGTGCCAGTAGTATAGGGGTAGTCCGCAATGAGCAGTTCTTC.

V usage is TRBV15 and J usage is TRBJ1-2; 7 nucleotides line up with TRBD1. Germline V gene sequence: CDR1 LNHNV, CDR2 YYDKDF (reference sequence). The CDR3 covers 15 residues. With 1 base clipped from V and 8 bases from J, the junction kept 10 bases outside the gene matches. CDR3 residues: CATSRAAGGSGGYTF. CDR3 DNA: TGTGCCACCAGCAGAGCGGCAGGGGGGTCTGGGGGCTACACCTTC.

CDR3 sequence reads: CASSPYLDEQFF. The CDR3 DNA reads as TGTGCCAGCAGTCCCTACTTGGATGAGCAGTTCTTC. The V and J genes are TRBV6-5 and TRBJ2-1, with D unresolved. Trimming pared 5 bases from V and 8 bases from J, leaving 10 bases between. The germline CDR1 and CDR2 sequences are MNHEY and SVGAGI. The CDR3 covers 12 residues.

The chain couples TRBV27 to TRBJ2-2, with D tentatively TRBD1 (6 bases). Trimming left V 3 bases short and J 7 bases short, with 18 bases between. The CDR3 has 16 residues. The germline gives CDR1 MNHEY, CDR2 SMNVEV (reference sequence). CDR3 sequence: CASSFLGGSTDGELFF. The CDR3, as DNA: TGTGCCAGCAGTTTCTTAGGGGGTTCTACAGACGGGGAGCTGTTTTTT.

The chain links TRBV20-1 to TRBJ1-2, with 8 bases that match TRBD1. CDR1 is DFQATT, CDR2 SNEGSKA, per germline (reference sequence). Unmatched junction bases numbered 12, after V lost 6 bases and J lost 3 bases. This CDR3 comprises 15 residues. CDR3 bases: TGCAGTGCCAGTGCTGAAGACAGGGGAGACTATGGCTACACCTTC. Its protein product is CSASAEDRGDYGYTF.

The CDR3 nucleotides are TGCGCCAGCAGCTTGGACTTTGGGGGTTCTGGCACCGGGGAGCTGTTTTTT. It encodes CASSLDFGGSGTGELFF. The J gene is TRBJ2-2, the V gene TRBV5-1, with D possibly being TRBD1 or TRBD2 (5 bases each). This CDR3 is built from 17 residues. V lost 0 bases, J lost 4 bases, and 16 bases lay in between. The V gene's germline CDR1 is SGHRS and CDR2 YFSETQ.

The V call is TRBV19, the J call TRBJ1-4, with TRBD1 identical over 7 bases. With 5 bases clipped from V and 10 bases from J, the junction kept 13 bases outside the gene matches. The CDR3 runs 15 residues. Germline-derived CDR1 and CDR2 are LNHDA and SQIVND (reference sequence). CDR3 residues: CASSSPTGLIVKLFF. As DNA, the CDR3 is TGTGCCAGTAGTTCTCCGACAGGGTTAATTGTAAAACTGTTTTTT.

The J gene is TRBJ1-2, the V gene TRBV5-1, with 8 bases identical to TRBD1. CDR3 length equals 15 residues. Trimming at V came to 4 bases and at J to 5 bases, leaving 10 bases not matched to a gene. In germline, CDR1 is SGHRS, CDR2 YFSETQ. The CDR3 DNA follows: TGCGCCAGCAGCCGAGGGACAGGAGAAGGGTATGGCTACACCTTC. It is translated as CASSRGTGEGYGYTF.

This clone has only one observation. The chain recombines TRBV6-5 with TRBJ2-7; D gene uncertain. V gave up 8 bases and J gave up 4 bases, with 9 bases separating them. The germline gives CDR1 MNHEY, CDR2 SVGAGI. The CDR3 consists of 11 residues. Here the CDR3 reads CASDSAYEQYF. The DNA for the CDR3 is TGTGCCAGCGATAGTGCGTACGAGCAGTACTTC.

This clone was seen once. The V call is TRBV7-9, the J call TRBJ1-1; D gene uncertain. The CDR3 length is 13 residues. Germline CDR1 and CDR2: SEHNR and FQNEAQ (reference sequence). The germline V and J ends were trimmed by 1 base and 1 base, with 4 bases remaining between them. The DNA for the CDR3 is TGTGCCAGCAGCTTAGAGGGGAACACTGAAGCTTTCTTT. Translating gives CASSLEGNTEAFF.

The J gene is TRBJ2-7, the V gene TRBV4-2, with 12 bases fitting TRBD2. CDR3 length: 15 residues. The germline gives CDR1 LGHNA, CDR2 YNFKEQ. V was pared by 1 base and J by 7 bases, with 5 bases of the junction left unmatched. The CDR3 bases are TGTGCCAGCAGCCAAGGGCTAGCGGGGGGGCGTGAGCAGTACTTC. Its translation: CASSQGLAGGREQYF.

The rearrangement links TRBV11-2 to TRBJ2-5; TRBD1 aligns across 7 bases. The CDR3 has 14 residues. The germline gives CDR1 SGHAT, CDR2 FQNNGV. The ends lost 5 bases at V and 2 bases at J; junction bases unmatched: 5. CDR3 amino acids: CASSVGQIQETQYF. CDR3 nucleotide sequence: TGTGCCAGCAGCGTGGGACAGATACAAGAGACCCAGTACTTC.

In its sample, this clone was seen once. This chain joins TRBV6-5 and TRBJ1-4; 7 bases are a match to TRBD1. The CDR3 spans 12 residues. Germline CDR1 and CDR2: MNHEY and SVGAGI. V was clipped by 8 bases and J by 5 bases; unmatched bases: 2. The CDR3 nucleotides read TGTGCCAGCCAGGGGGACAATGAAAAACTGTTTTTT. Protein sequence: CASQGDNEKLFF.